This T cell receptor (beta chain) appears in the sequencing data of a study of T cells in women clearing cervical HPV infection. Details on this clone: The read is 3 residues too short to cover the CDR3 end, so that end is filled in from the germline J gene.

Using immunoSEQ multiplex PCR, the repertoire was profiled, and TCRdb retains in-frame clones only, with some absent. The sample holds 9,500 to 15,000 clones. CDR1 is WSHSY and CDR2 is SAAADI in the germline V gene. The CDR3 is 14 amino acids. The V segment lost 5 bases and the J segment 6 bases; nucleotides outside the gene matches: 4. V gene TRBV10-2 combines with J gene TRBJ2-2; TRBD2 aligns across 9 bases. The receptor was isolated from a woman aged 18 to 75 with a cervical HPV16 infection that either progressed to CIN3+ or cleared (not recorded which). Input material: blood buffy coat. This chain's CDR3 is CASSLQRGAGELFF. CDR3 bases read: TGCGCCAGCAGTCTCCAGCGGGGGGCCGGGGAG.